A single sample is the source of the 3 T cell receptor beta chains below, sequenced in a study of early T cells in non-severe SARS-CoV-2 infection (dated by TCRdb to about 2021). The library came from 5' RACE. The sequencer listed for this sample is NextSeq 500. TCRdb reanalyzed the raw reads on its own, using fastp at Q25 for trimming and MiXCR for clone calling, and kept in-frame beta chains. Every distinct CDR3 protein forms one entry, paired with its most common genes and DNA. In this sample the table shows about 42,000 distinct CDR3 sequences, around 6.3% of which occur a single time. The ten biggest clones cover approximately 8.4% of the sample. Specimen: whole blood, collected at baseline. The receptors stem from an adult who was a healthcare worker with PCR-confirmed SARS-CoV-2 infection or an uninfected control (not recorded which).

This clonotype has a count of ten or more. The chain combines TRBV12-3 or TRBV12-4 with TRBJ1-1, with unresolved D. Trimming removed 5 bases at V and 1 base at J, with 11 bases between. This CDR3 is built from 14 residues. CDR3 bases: TGTGCCAGCAGTAATCCGCAGCGGAACACTGAAGCTTTCTTT. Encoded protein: CASSNPQRNTEAFF.

CDR3 DNA sequence: TGTGCCAGCACGGACGGAATAGATTACATTAACTATGGCTACACCTTC. Protein product: CASTDGIDYINYGYTF. The chain recombines TRBV28 with TRBJ1-2; unclear D gene. Trimming removed 7 bases from V and 1 base from J, with 19 bases in between. This CDR3 comprises 16 residues. Germline V CDR1 and CDR2: MDHEN, SYDVKM.

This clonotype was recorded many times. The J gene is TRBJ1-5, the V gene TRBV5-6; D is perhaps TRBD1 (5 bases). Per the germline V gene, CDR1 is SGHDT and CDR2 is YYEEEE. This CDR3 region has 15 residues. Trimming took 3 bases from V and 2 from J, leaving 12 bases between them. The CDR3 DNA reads TGTGCCAGCAGCTCTGGGGCATTCCGCAATCAGCCCCAGCATTTT. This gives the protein CASSSGAFRNQPQHF.